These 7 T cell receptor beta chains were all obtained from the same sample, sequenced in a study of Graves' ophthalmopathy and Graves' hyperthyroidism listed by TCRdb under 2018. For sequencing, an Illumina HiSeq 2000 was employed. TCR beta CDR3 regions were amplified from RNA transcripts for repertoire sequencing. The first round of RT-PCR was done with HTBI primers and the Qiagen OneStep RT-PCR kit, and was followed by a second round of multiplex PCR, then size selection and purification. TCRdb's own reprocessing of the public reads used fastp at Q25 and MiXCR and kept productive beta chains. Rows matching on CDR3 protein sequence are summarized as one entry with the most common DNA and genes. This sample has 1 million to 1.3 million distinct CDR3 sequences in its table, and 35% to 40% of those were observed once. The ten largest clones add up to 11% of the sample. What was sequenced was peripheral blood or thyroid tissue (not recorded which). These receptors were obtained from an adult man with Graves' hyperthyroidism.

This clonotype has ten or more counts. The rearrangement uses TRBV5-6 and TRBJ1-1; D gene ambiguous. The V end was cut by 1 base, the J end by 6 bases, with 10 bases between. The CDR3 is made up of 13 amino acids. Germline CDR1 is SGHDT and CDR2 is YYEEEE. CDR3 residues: CASSLSPGSEAFF. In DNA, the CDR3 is TGTGCCAGCAGCTTGTCTCCGGGGTCTGAAGCTTTCTTT.

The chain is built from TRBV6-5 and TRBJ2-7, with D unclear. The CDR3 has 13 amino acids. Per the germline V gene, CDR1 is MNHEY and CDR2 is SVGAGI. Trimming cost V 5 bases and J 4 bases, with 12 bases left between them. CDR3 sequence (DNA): TGTGCCAGCAGTGTCTCGAAGACTTACGAGCAGTACTTC. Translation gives CASSVSKTYEQYF.

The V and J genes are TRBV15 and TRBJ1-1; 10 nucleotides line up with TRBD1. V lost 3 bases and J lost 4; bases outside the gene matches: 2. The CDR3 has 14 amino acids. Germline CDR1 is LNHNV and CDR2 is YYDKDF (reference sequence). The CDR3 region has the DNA TGTGCCACCAGCAGGGGGACAGGGGTCACTGAAGCTTTCTTT. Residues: CATSRGTGVTEAFF. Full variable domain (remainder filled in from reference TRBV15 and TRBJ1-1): DAMVIQNPRYQVTQFGKPVTLSCSQTLNHNVMYWYQQKSSQAPKLLFHYYDKDFNNEADTPDNFQSRRPNTSFCFLDIRSPGLGDTAMYLCATSRGTGVTEAFFGQGTRLTVV.

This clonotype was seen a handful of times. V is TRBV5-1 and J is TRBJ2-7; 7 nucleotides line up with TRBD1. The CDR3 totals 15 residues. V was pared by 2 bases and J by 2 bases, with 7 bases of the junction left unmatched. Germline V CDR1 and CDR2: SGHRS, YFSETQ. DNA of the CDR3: TGCGCCAGCAGCTTCGAGGGGGCCCTAACCTACGAGCAGTACTTC. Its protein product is CASSFEGALTYEQYF.

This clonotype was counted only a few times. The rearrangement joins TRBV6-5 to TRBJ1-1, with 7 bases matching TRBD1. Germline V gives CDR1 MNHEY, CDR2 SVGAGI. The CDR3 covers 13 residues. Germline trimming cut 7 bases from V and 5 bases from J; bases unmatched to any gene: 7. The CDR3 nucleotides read TGTGCCAGCATCCGACAGGGTCGGACTGAAGCTTTCTTT. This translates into CASIRQGRTEAFF.

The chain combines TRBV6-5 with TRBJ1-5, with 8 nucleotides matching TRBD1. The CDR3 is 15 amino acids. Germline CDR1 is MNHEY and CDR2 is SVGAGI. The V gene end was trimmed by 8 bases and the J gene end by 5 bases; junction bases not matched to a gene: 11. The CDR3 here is CASGNNQGAYQPQHF. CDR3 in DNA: TGTGCCAGCGGCAACAATCAGGGGGCGTATCAGCCCCAGCATTTT.

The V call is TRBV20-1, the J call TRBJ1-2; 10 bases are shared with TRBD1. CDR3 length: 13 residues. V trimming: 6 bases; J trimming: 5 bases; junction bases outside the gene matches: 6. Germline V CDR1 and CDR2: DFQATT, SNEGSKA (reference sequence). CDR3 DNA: TGCAGTGCCCGGGACAGGGGACTATATGGCTACACCTTC. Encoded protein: CSARDRGLYGYTF.